Following are 19 T cell receptor beta chains from one sample sequenced in a study of shared clonotypes between healthy human individuals. The assay was immunoSEQ multiplex PCR, and TCRdb's table has in-frame clones only and misses some. Among over 1.5 million clones, 98% were seen once, and the ten largest hold about 0.45%. The sample taken for sequencing was naive CD4+ T cells sorted from blood. Subset described: CD45RA+ positively selected. These receptors originate from a young man in good health.

V is TRBV15 and J is TRBJ2-7; TRBD2 might be the D (5 bases). The CDR3 runs to 17 residues. Germline V gene lookup returns CDR1 LNHNV and CDR2 YYDKDF (reference sequence). Trimming cost V 3 bases and J 0 bases, with 18 bases left between them. This CDR3 reads CATSSVRGEQFSYEQYF. The DNA for the CDR3 is TGTGCCACCAGCAGCGTCCGGGGAGAACAGTTCTCCTACGAGCAGTACTTC. The complete variable domain, with remaining parts taken from reference TRBV15 and TRBJ2-7, reads DAMVIQNPRYQVTQFGKPVTLSCSQTLNHNVMYWYQQKSSQAPKLLFHYYDKDFNNEADTPDNFQSRRPNTSFCFLDIRSPGLGDTAMYLCATSSVRGEQFSYEQYFGPGTRLTVT.

As concerns this clone: One junction end does not reproduce the germline sequence, and a read error may be involved. The genes are TRBV10-2 and TRBJ1-5, with D unclear. Germline CDR1 WSHSY, CDR2 SAAADI. The CDR3 contains 14 residues. The CDR3 DNA reads TGCGCCAGCAGCGAGTGGTCTAGCAATCAGCCCCAGCATTTT. Translated: CASSEWSSNQPQHF.

The chain combines TRBV7-9 with TRBJ2-7, with 9 bases that match TRBD2. The CDR3 length is 15 residues. Germline trimming cut 0 bases from V and 3 bases from J; bases unmatched to any gene: 3. Germline CDR1 is SEHNR and CDR2 is FQNEAQ (reference sequence). CDR3 bases: TGTGCCAGCAGCTTAGCTAGCGGGAGTATCTACGAGCAGTACTTC. It codes for CASSLASGSIYEQYF.

This rearrangement joins TRBV29-1 to TRBJ2-1; no clear D gene. This CDR3 is 15 amino acids long. The germline V gene has CDR1 SQVTM and CDR2 ANQGSEA. The V and J ends lost 1 base and 0 bases respectively, with 10 bases between them. The chain's CDR3 is CSVEGTESSYNEQFF. In DNA, the CDR3 is TGCAGCGTTGAAGGGACGGAGAGCTCCTACAATGAGCAGTTCTTC.

The V gene is TRBV5-1, the J gene TRBJ1-4, with unresolved D. The V gene's germline CDR1 is SGHRS and CDR2 YFSETQ. V was shortened by 0 bases and J by 8 bases, with 11 bases between the two germline ends. The CDR3 is 14 residues long. This CDR3 is CASSLVGKAEKLFF. CDR3 DNA sequence: TGCGCCAGCAGCTTGGTAGGGAAAGCGGAAAAACTGTTTTTT.

About this clone itself: This specimen includes other DNA sequences encoding the same CDR3. This rearrangement joins TRBV5-1 to TRBJ2-7, with D perhaps TRBD1 or TRBD2 (5 bases each). Trimming removed 0 bases from V and 2 bases from J, with 9 bases in between. The CDR3 is 14 residues long. CDR1 and CDR2 (germline): SGHRS, YFSETQ. CDR3 sequence reads: CASSLVQGAYEQYF. DNA of the CDR3: TGCGCCAGCAGCTTGGTTCAGGGAGCCTACGAGCAGTACTTC. The full variable domain, rest sourced from reference TRBV5-1 and TRBJ2-7, is KAGVTQTPRYLIKTRGQQVTLSCSPISGHRSVSWYQQTPGQGLQFLFEYFSETQRNKGNFPGRFSGRQFSNSRSEMNVSTLELGDSALYLCASSLVQGAYEQYFGPGTRLTVT.

This chain links TRBV6-4 with TRBJ2-1, with 10 bases lining up with TRBD2. The germline CDR1 and CDR2 sequences are MRHNA and SNTAGT. V lost 4 bases, J lost 4 bases, and 7 bases stayed unmatched. This CDR3 is built from 16 residues. DNA for the CDR3: TGTGCCAGCAGTGTTTTAGGACTAGCGGCTTACAATGAGCAGTTCTTC. Protein sequence: CASSVLGLAAYNEQFF.

This sequence joins TRBV19 and TRBJ2-7; D call uncertain. Germline V gives CDR1 LNHDA, CDR2 SQIVND (reference sequence). V gave up 3 bases and J gave up 7 bases, with 7 bases separating them. There are 11 residues in the CDR3. CDR3 protein: CASSIDREQYF. In DNA, the CDR3 is TGTGCCAGTAGTATCGATCGTGAGCAGTACTTC. Filled out from reference TRBV19 and TRBJ2-7, the complete variable domain reads DGGITQSPKYLFRKEGQNVTLSCEQNLNHDAMYWYRQDPGQGLRLIYYSQIVNDFQKGDIAEGYSVSREKKESFPLTVTSAQKNPTAFYLCASSIDREQYFGPGTRLTVT.

The rearrangement links TRBV18 to TRBJ2-7, with D perhaps matching TRBD1 or TRBD2 (5 bases each). Per the germline V gene, CDR1 is KGHSH and CDR2 is LQKENI. V lost 3 bases, J lost 0 bases, and 12 bases lay in between. There are 15 residues in the CDR3. CDR3 sequence reads: CASSPTGTDSYEQYF. The CDR3 coding sequence is TGTGCCAGCTCACCTACCGGGACCGACTCCTACGAGCAGTACTTC.

The chain employs TRBV10-1 and TRBJ2-2; the D is unclear. The germline V gene encodes CDR1 WNHNN and CDR2 SYGVQD (reference sequence). CDR3 length equals 15 residues. V lost 2 bases and J 6 bases, leaving 13 bases between the germline ends. CDR3 sequence (DNA): TGCGCCAGCAGTGAGGGCTTCGGTGACTCCGGGGAGCTGTTTTTT. Amino acids: CASSEGFGDSGELFF.

The chain employs TRBV2 and TRBJ2-7, with TRBD1 identical over 7 bases. The CDR3 is made up of 15 amino acids. V trimming: 4 bases; J trimming: 2 bases; junction bases outside the gene matches: 8. The germline gives CDR1 SNHLY, CDR2 FYNNEI. CDR3 amino acids: CASSGPTGAPYEQYF. CDR3 DNA sequence: TGTGCCAGCAGTGGACCCACAGGGGCCCCCTACGAGCAGTACTTC.

The rearrangement uses TRBV6-5 and TRBJ2-7; TRBD2 agrees at 7 bases. CDR1 MNHEY and CDR2 SVGAGI come from the germline V gene. J was trimmed by 1 base and V by 5 bases; bases with no gene match: 8. This CDR3 has 15 amino acids. The CDR3 bases are TGTGCCAGCAGTCCGACGGGAGGTGGGTCCTACGAGCAGTACTTC. The encoded protein is CASSPTGGGSYEQYF.

The rearrangement uses TRBV6-6 and TRBJ2-7; tentatively, D is TRBD2 (5 bases). The CDR3 covers 14 residues. The V end lost 2 bases, the J end lost 9 bases, and 17 bases lay between the germline ends. Looked up from germline, CDR1 is MNHNY and CDR2 is SVGAGI (reference sequence). The CDR3 reads CASSYQFFQSGQYF. The CDR3 DNA is TGTGCCAGCAGTTACCAGTTTTTCCAGAGCGGGCAGTACTTC.

This clone appeared once. CDR3 nucleotides: TGTGCCAGCAGCCCGGTTTGGGTCTTCTCCTACGAGCAGTACTTC. Its translation: CASSPVWVFSYEQYF. The chain links TRBV7-2 to TRBJ2-7; D gene unclear. The ends were cut back, 5 bases at V and 0 bases at J, with 14 bases in the middle. Germline lookup yields CDR1 SGHTA and CDR2 FQGNSA. There are 15 residues in the CDR3.

Concerning this clone: The identical CDR3 is also encoded by other nucleotide sequences in the sample. The chain uses TRBV20-1 and TRBJ2-5; D is ambiguous. V lost 6 bases to trimming and J lost 2 bases, with 4 bases between them. CDR1 is DFQATT and CDR2 is SNEGSKA in the germline V gene (reference sequence). This CDR3 is built from 10 residues. The CDR3 spells CSAIQETQYF. The DNA for the CDR3 is TGCAGTGCCATACAAGAGACCCAGTACTTC.

This chain joins TRBV5-1 and TRBJ2-7; 9 bases align to TRBD2. The J segment lost 3 bases and the V segment lost 3 bases, leaving 4 bases of the junction unmatched. The germline CDR1 and CDR2 sequences are SGHRS and YFSETQ. This CDR3 contains 14 residues. CDR3 nucleotide sequence: TGCGCCAGCAGCTGGACTAGCGCCGTCTACGAGCAGTACTTC. Translated: CASSWTSAVYEQYF.

The chain joins TRBV28 to TRBJ2-2; D call uncertain. Germline V lookup: CDR1 MDHEN, CDR2 SYDVKM. This CDR3 is built from 15 residues. V lost 4 bases, J lost 0 bases, and 9 bases lay in between. CDR3 coding DNA: TGTGCCAGCAGTTGGCGGCACGCGAACACCGGGGAGCTGTTTTTT. Protein product: CASSWRHANTGELFF.

The chain uses TRBV5-1 and TRBJ2-7; 8 nucleotides agree with TRBD1. The CDR3 sequence is 14 residues long. The V gene end was trimmed by 1 base and the J gene end by 4 bases; junction bases not matched to a gene: 4. The V gene's germline CDR1 is SGHRS and CDR2 YFSETQ. For the CDR3, the DNA is TGCGCCAGCAGCTTGTGGCAGGGGGCTTACGAGCAGTACTTC. Its translation is CASSLWQGAYEQYF.

The chain combines TRBV28 with TRBJ2-7; TRBD2 agrees at 14 bases. CDR1 and CDR2 from the germline V gene are MDHEN and SYDVKM. The CDR3 sequence is 14 residues long. The junction had 2 bases not matched to a gene; V was cut back by 4 bases and J by 6 bases. CDR3 sequence: CASSWTSGRTEQYF. The CDR3 bases are TGTGCCAGCAGTTGGACTAGCGGGAGGACCGAGCAGTACTTC.